This TCR beta chain is drawn from a study of shared clonotypes between healthy human individuals. Broader study findings: Between a few donors, naive CD4 clonotypes were shared at a level of around 4.8%. Sequencing depth was predicted to influence how clonotypes are shared among donors.

The authors split each subset's genomic DNA evenly across several immunoSEQ plates. Here immunoSEQ multiplex PCR was the method, and the copy in TCRdb shows in-frame clones only, minus some. The sample consists of about 380,000 clones, 96% of them appearing once. The CDR3 sequence is 15 residues long. Trimming removed 2 bases at V and 6 bases at J, with 18 bases between. CDR1 is SGDLS and CDR2 is YYNGEE in the germline V gene. Comment on this clone: The antigen remains unidentified.

The source is a man aged 25 to 40 in good health. The chain combines TRBV9 with TRBJ2-7; D might be TRBD2 (5 bases). Sequenced material: memory CD8+ T cells sorted from blood. Subset in this sample: CD45RO+ cells pooled with CCR7-negative TemRA cells. CDR3 loop: CASSVATGEGAEQYF. CDR3 sequence (DNA): TGTGCCAGCAGCGTGGCCACGGGTGAGGGCGCCGAGCAGTACTTC. The full variable domain, completed using reference TRBV9 and TRBJ2-7, is DSGVTQTPKHLITATGQRVTLRCSPRSGDLSVYWYQQSLDQGLQFLIQYYNGEERAKGNILERFSAQQFPDLHSELNLSSLELGDSALYFCASSVATGEGAEQYFGPGTRLTVT.